The 25 T cell receptor beta chains listed next were all sequenced from one sample in a study of blood T cell repertoires in COVID-19. Using immunoSEQ multiplex PCR, the repertoire was profiled, and TCRdb retains in-frame clones only, with some absent. The profile shows roughly 220,000 clones, about four fifths of them singletons. Sequences were obtained from PBMCs or T cells enriched from blood (not recorded which). The receptor source for this set is a woman in her thirties or forties with acute COVID-19.

The chain uses TRBV7-2 and TRBJ2-5; D remains ambiguous. V was trimmed by 3 bases and J by 1 base, leaving 9 bases between them. The germline gives CDR1 SGHTA, CDR2 FQGNSA. There are 14 residues in the CDR3. The CDR3 nucleotides are TGTGCCAGCAGCTTGTCAACGAGCCAAGAGACCCAGTACTTC. It translates to CASSLSTSQETQYF.

This chain connects TRBV11-2 to TRBJ2-1; 9 nucleotides match TRBD2. CDR3 length: 15 amino acids. CDR1 and CDR2 (germline): SGHAT, FQNNGV. J lost 4 bases, V lost 5 bases, and 6 bases had no gene match. The CDR3 is CASSLAGGPYNEQFF. The CDR3 DNA reads TGTGCCAGCAGCCTCGCGGGAGGGCCTTACAATGAGCAGTTCTTC.

The chain links TRBV19 to TRBJ1-2, with 8 bases that match TRBD1. Per the germline V gene, CDR1 is LNHDA and CDR2 is SQIVND (reference sequence). The V and J ends lost 5 bases and 4 bases, in that order; junction bases with no gene match: 9. This CDR3 has 15 residues. The CDR3 DNA follows: TGTGCCAGTAGTGAGAGGAAGGGGACAGGCTATGGCTACACCTTC. Amino acids: CASSERKGTGYGYTF. Full variable domain (outside the CDR3, taken from reference TRBV19 and TRBJ1-2): DGGITQSPKYLFRKEGQNVTLSCEQNLNHDAMYWYRQDPGQGLRLIYYSQIVNDFQKGDIAEGYSVSREKKESFPLTVTSAQKNPTAFYLCASSERKGTGYGYTFGSGTRLTVV.

This rearrangement joins TRBV10-3 to TRBJ2-5, with 11 bases identical to TRBD2. Per the germline V gene, CDR1 is ENHRY and CDR2 is SYGVKD. The CDR3 is 13 amino acids. Trimming removed 9 bases from V and 5 bases from J; junction bases left unmatched: 5. The DNA for the CDR3 is TGTGCCATTAGCGGGGGGGCCGTGGAGACCCAGTACTTC. This gives the protein CAISGGAVETQYF.

The rearrangement links TRBV25-1 to TRBJ1-2; TRBD1 is a possible D gene (6 bases). The germline CDR1 and CDR2 sequences are MGHDK and SYGVNS. Between the trimmed V and J ends, which lost 3 bases and 9 bases, there was a span of 17 bases. The length of the CDR3 is 14 residues. As DNA, the CDR3 is TGTGCCAGCAGTGAGACAGGACGAAATGGCTGCTACACCTTC. Translation: CASSETGRNGCYTF.

This clone was counted between two and nine times. The identical CDR3 is also encoded by other nucleotide sequences in the sample. The gene calls are TRBV2 and TRBJ2-1; 7 positions match TRBD2. V lost 6 bases to trimming and J lost 5 bases; unmatched junction nucleotides: 4. This CDR3 contains 13 residues. Germline CDR1 SNHLY, CDR2 FYNNEI. The CDR3 loop reads CASSLGLNNEQFF. CDR3 in DNA: TGTGCCAGCAGCTTGGGACTAAACAATGAGCAGTTCTTC.

This clone came up once. The chain joins TRBV6-6 to TRBJ2-3, with D unresolved. Trimming shortened V by 11 bases and J by 1 base, and 16 bases separated the two germline ends. Per the germline V gene, CDR1 is MNHNY and CDR2 is SVGAGI (reference sequence). CDR3 length equals 14 residues. The DNA of the CDR3 is TGTGCCTCCTCTTTGGGCACCCGCACAGATACGCAGTATTTT. Its translation: CASSLGTRTDTQYF.

The chain combines TRBV19 with TRBJ1-1, with D uncertain. Trimming took off 7 bases at V and 2 bases at J, with 11 bases between the two ends. The germline CDR1 and CDR2 sequences are LNHDA and SQIVND (reference sequence). This CDR3 has 13 amino acids. The CDR3 reads CASIQNPNTEAFF. Here the CDR3 DNA reads TGTGCCAGTATACAAAATCCCAACACTGAAGCTTTCTTT.

This chain joins TRBV7-3 and TRBJ2-4; D is possibly TRBD1 (6 bases). This CDR3 contains 15 residues. Germline V gene lookup returns CDR1 SGHTA and CDR2 FQGTGA. The ends were cut back, 0 bases at V and 8 bases at J, with 14 bases in the middle. The chain's CDR3 is CASSLTAGERDIQYF. The CDR3 region has the DNA TGTGCCAGCAGCTTAACGGCAGGGGAGAGGGACATTCAGTACTTC.

The chain recombines TRBV7-2 with TRBJ2-3; D unclear. This CDR3 is built from 16 residues. Trimming stripped 5 bases from V and 0 bases from J, with 15 bases between. CDR1 and CDR2 from the germline V gene are SGHTA and FQGNSA. The CDR3 coding sequence is TGTGCCAGCAGCCCACCGGCGGCGTCTAGCACAGATACGCAGTATTTT. This sequence encodes CASSPPAASSTDTQYF.

The V call is TRBV13, the J call TRBJ1-3, with 9 bases lining up with TRBD1. Germline CDR1 PRHDT, CDR2 FYEKMQ (reference sequence). V lost 1 base, J lost 3 bases, and 4 bases stayed unmatched. CDR3 length: 16 amino acids. The CDR3 region is CASSLAGTGRGNTIYF. The CDR3 nucleotides read TGTGCCAGCAGCTTAGCTGGGACAGGGCGTGGAAACACCATATATTTT.

This clone was detected only once. The rearrangement links TRBV14 to TRBJ2-7; D possibly corresponds to TRBD1 (5 bases). Germline CDR1 reads SGHDN; CDR2 reads FVKESK. The CDR3 is 15 amino acids. V dropped 1 base and J dropped 2 bases, with 12 bases sitting between them. The CDR3 sequence is CASSQGQGGAYEQYF. CDR3 sequence (DNA): TGTGCCAGCAGCCAAGGGCAGGGCGGCGCCTACGAGCAGTACTTC.

As DNA, the CDR3 is TGTGCCAGCAGTGCAACAACTAATGAAAAACTGTTTTTT. Protein product: CASSATTNEKLFF. This rearrangement joins TRBV2 to TRBJ1-4; D not certain. Germline CDR1 is SNHLY and CDR2 is FYNNEI. The germline V and J ends were trimmed by 4 bases and 0 bases, with 3 bases remaining between them. The CDR3 is 13 amino acids.

Only one count was recorded for this clone. The chain joins TRBV11-2 to TRBJ1-1; D call uncertain. The CDR3 has 11 residues. Germline lookup yields CDR1 SGHAT and CDR2 FQNNGV. Deletions cut 6 bases from V and 8 bases from J, with 10 bases between. The CDR3 spells CASSFAREAFF. The CDR3 region has the DNA TGTGCCAGCAGTTTTGCCCGGGAAGCTTTCTTT.

As concerns this clone: One junction end does not reproduce the germline sequence, and a read error may be involved. This chain links TRBV7-8 with TRBJ1-2, with a weak D call TRBD1 (6 bases). From germline, CDR1 is SGHVS and CDR2 FQNEAQ. The CDR3 spans 13 residues. DNA for the CDR3: TGTGCCAGCAGCGTCAGGGGTAACTACGGCTACACCTTC. Translation gives CASSVRGNYGYTF. The full variable domain, completed using reference TRBV7-8 and TRBJ1-2, is GAGVSQSPRYKVAKRGQDVALRCDPISGHVSLFWYQQALGQGPEFLTYFQNEAQLDKSGLPSDRFFAERPEGSVSTLKIQRTQQEDSAVYLCASSVRGNYGYTFGSGTRLTVV.

The chain joins TRBV25-1 to TRBJ2-1, with D perhaps TRBD1 (6 bases). This CDR3 is 16 amino acids long. Per the germline V gene, CDR1 is MGHDK and CDR2 is SYGVNS. V was pared by 1 base and J by 7 bases, with 17 bases between. The CDR3 nucleotides read TGTGCCAGCAGTGAATCTGGGCAGGGGATCGGGAATGAGCAGTTCTTC. It specifies CASSESGQGIGNEQFF.

The chain has TRBV9 and TRBJ2-3, with D possibly TRBD2 on 6 matching bases. Germline V CDR1 and CDR2: SGDLS, YYNGEE. V was cut by 0 bases and J by 0 bases, with 11 bases left in between. This CDR3 is built from 16 residues. The chain's CDR3 is CASSVEGGASTDTQYF. As DNA, the CDR3 is TGTGCCAGCAGCGTAGAGGGCGGGGCCAGCACAGATACGCAGTATTTT.

This chain links TRBV7-2 with TRBJ1-6, with 7 nucleotides matching TRBD1. V trimming: 1 base; J trimming: 7 bases; junction bases outside the gene matches: 1. The CDR3 covers 14 residues. Germline values: CDR1 SGHTA, CDR2 FQGNSA. The CDR3, as DNA: TGTGCCAGCAGCTTAGAGACAGGGAATTCACCCCTCCACTTT. It encodes CASSLETGNSPLHF. The variable domain in full, with the rest retrieved from reference TRBV7-2 and TRBJ1-6, is GAGVSQSPSNKVTEKGKDVELRCDPISGHTALYWYRQSLGQGLEFLIYFQGNSAPDKSGLPSDRFSAERTGGSVSTLTIQRTQQEDSAVYLCASSLETGNSPLHFGNGTRLTVT.

The chain recombines TRBV19 with TRBJ2-1; 8 bases are shared with TRBD2. With 3 bases clipped from V and 3 bases from J, the junction kept 10 bases outside the gene matches. CDR1 is LNHDA, CDR2 SQIVND, per germline (reference sequence). This CDR3 is 17 amino acids long. The CDR3 region is CASSMGTPSGLYNEQFF. CDR3 nucleotides: TGTGCCAGTAGTATGGGTACGCCTAGCGGGCTCTACAATGAGCAGTTCTTC. Looking up the rest from reference TRBV19 and TRBJ2-1 gives the full variable domain: DGGITQSPKYLFRKEGQNVTLSCEQNLNHDAMYWYRQDPGQGLRLIYYSQIVNDFQKGDIAEGYSVSREKKESFPLTVTSAQKNPTAFYLCASSMGTPSGLYNEQFFGPGTRLTVL.

In nucleotides, the CDR3 is TGTGCCAGCAGGCCTCAACAGGGTACATCCTACGAGCAGTACTTC. Translating it yields CASRPQQGTSYEQYF. This chain joins TRBV28 and TRBJ2-7, with D tentatively TRBD1 (6 bases). Germline V gives CDR1 MDHEN, CDR2 SYDVKM. V lost 6 bases, J lost 1 base, and 16 bases lay in between. The length of the CDR3 is 15 residues.

The chain recombines TRBV3-1 (or the pseudogene TRBV3-2) with TRBJ1-4; 9 positions agree with TRBD1. After removal of 4 bases from V and 7 bases from J, the junction contained 4 bases not matched to a gene. Germline values: CDR1 LGHDT, CDR2 YNNKEL (reference sequence). The CDR3 extends over 14 amino acids. The CDR3 loop reads CASSPTGGSEKLFF. CDR3 in DNA: TGTGCCAGCAGCCCGACAGGGGGGAGTGAAAAACTGTTTTTT.

The rearrangement links TRBV19 to TRBJ2-7; 9 bases are shared with TRBD1. Germline CDR1 LNHDA, CDR2 SQIVND (reference sequence). V trimming: 4 bases; J trimming: 4 bases; junction bases outside the gene matches: 8. CDR3 length: 15 amino acids. The CDR3: CASSTLGTGLYEQYF. CDR3 DNA sequence: TGTGCCAGTAGTACCCTCGGGACAGGGCTTTACGAGCAGTACTTC.

The chain links TRBV28 to TRBJ2-1, with 8 bases aligning to TRBD2. The CDR3 is made up of 14 amino acids. The J segment lost 2 bases and the V segment lost 6 bases, leaving 3 bases of the junction unmatched. CDR1 and CDR2 from the germline V gene are MDHEN and SYDVKM. CDR3 nucleotide sequence: TGTGCCAGCAGGGCAGCGGGAGCCTACAATGAGCAGTTCTTC. The encoded protein is CASRAAGAYNEQFF.

The chain couples TRBV28 to TRBJ1-2; no definite D call. Trimming shortened V by 4 bases and J by 2 bases, and 8 bases separated the two germline ends. The CDR3 is made up of 13 amino acids. CDR1 MDHEN and CDR2 SYDVKM come from the germline V gene. The CDR3 is CASSWARNYGYTF. CDR3 coding DNA: TGTGCCAGCAGTTGGGCAAGAAACTATGGCTACACCTTC.

V usage is TRBV18 and J usage is TRBJ1-5; 10 nucleotides line up with TRBD1. CDR1 and CDR2 from the germline V gene are KGHSH and LQKENI. V shed 1 base, J shed 3 bases, and the junction held 3 bases outside the gene matches. The CDR3 consists of 16 residues. DNA for the CDR3: TGTGCCAGCTCACCACAGGACAGGGGGACCAATCAGCCCCAGCATTTT. It is translated as CASSPQDRGTNQPQHF.